This T cell receptor (beta chain) is drawn from a study of cytomegalovirus exposure and HLA in healthy donors. The wider study: An earlier analysis identified 117 million unique TCR beta sequences in about 170 million T cells.

The PCR contained 60 Vbeta and 13 Jbeta primers. The repertoire was sequenced with immunoSEQ multiplex PCR; TCRdb's copy has only in-frame clones and lacks some. The sample holds approximately 130,000 clones, approximately 87% seen once. The CDR3 runs 12 residues. Germline trimming cut 2 bases from V and 10 bases from J; bases unmatched to any gene: 2. Germline V lookup: CDR1 SGHDT, CDR2 YYEEEE. Notes on the study in general: Looking again later, the authors saw that most CMV-associated TCR beta chains seemed HLA-restricted. An ancestry cluster, one associated with Asian ancestry, reportedly showed fewer N-insertions than the approximately 670-donor mean in a later analysis. Analysis performed later found roughly 18,000 TCR beta sequences associated with HLA alleles at 0.05 false discovery rate.

To note about this clone: The antigen is unknown.

The source material was PBMCs. The TCR comes from a man aged 40-49 years in good health and CMV-seronegative. This rearrangement joins TRBV5-6 to TRBJ2-1, with 8 bases fitting TRBD2. CDR3 residues: CASSFGGGEQFF. The CDR3 coding sequence is TGTGCCAGCAGCTTCGGGGGGGGCGAGCAGTTCTTC.